This TCR beta chain was found in a study of OX40 agonist ivuxolimab in advanced cancers. Libraries were prepared by immunoSEQ multiplex PCR; TCRdb keeps only in-frame clonotypes and omits some of them. Of 71,000 or so clones listed, 75% to 85% were seen once; the top ten hold 8.2%. Sample: CD4+ or CD8+ T cells sorted from blood, taken in a trial of the OX40 agonist ivuxolimab. This clonotype was sampled from an adult with an advanced solid tumor such as melanoma, head and neck, liver or kidney cancer.

CDR3 sequence: CASSSSGQGWSGYTF. The CDR3 region has the DNA TGTGCCAGCAGCTCAAGCGGGCAGGGGTGGTCTGGCTACACCTTC. The chain links TRBV11-2 to TRBJ1-2; maybe TRBD1 (6 bases). There are 15 residues in the CDR3. Germline V gives CDR1 SGHAT, CDR2 FQNNGV. Trimming left V 4 bases short and J 7 bases short, with 19 bases between.